The rows below give T cell receptor beta chains drawn from one sample of a study of blood T cells in healthy people across ages. TCRdb independently ran MiXCR on the 5' RACE reads; one entry per CDR3 protein. The top ten clones hold roughly 19% of a sample with 650,000 to 950,000 distinct CDR3 sequences, around two fifths of them seen once. Source material: blood. Every receptor here comes from a man in his 60s in good health. Both conserved end residues are part of each CDR3. The D gene is left open where the match is weak. Expanded clones get a size class; other rows say once, few or many, or leave the size out.

.	TRBV4-1	TRBJ1-1	.	TGCGCCAGCAGCCAAGCAGGGGCGGTGGGGGCTTTCTTT	CASSQAGAVGAFF
TRBD1	TRBV7-9	TRBJ2-1	few	TGTGCCAGCAGTTCCACGGACAGGCCCGGGGATGAGCAGTTCTTC	CASSSTDRPGDEQFF
TRBD2	TRBV7-2	TRBJ2-1	few	TGTGCCAGCAGCACCTCAAGGACTAGCGGGGGCAGGGGCAATGAGCAGTTCTTC	CASSTSRTSGGRGNEQFF
.	TRBV2	TRBJ2-1	.	TGTGCCGGCAGTGGGAGCTCCTACAATGAGCAGTTCTTC	CAGSGSSYNEQFF
.	TRBV28	TRBJ2-2	few	TGTGCCAGCAATAAGGGTTGGGGGCCCGGGGAGCTGTTTTTT	CASNKGWGPGELFF
.	TRBV5-1	TRBJ2-3	few	TGCGCCAGCAGCAGCAGTGGGGGTTTCTCCACAGATACGCAGTATTTT	CASSSSGGFSTDTQYF
.	TRBV4-3	TRBJ2-7	.	TGCGCCAGCAGCCAAGATACCGGGGTCGAGCAGTACTTC	CASSQDTGVEQYF
TRBD2	TRBV11-2	TRBJ2-1	.	TGTGCCAGCAGCTGGACTAGAAGCTCCTACAATGAGCAGTTCTTC	CASSWTRSSYNEQFF
TRBD2	TRBV12-3/TRBV12-4	TRBJ2-3	.	TGTGCCAGCAGTTTTCCGATTTGGACTAGCGGGGGGGAAACAGATACGCAGTATTTT	CASSFPIWTSGGETDTQYF
.	TRBV11-2	TRBJ1-2	few	TGTGCCAGCAGCTTAGACCCCAGGGGTGCGGGCGGCTACACCTTC	CASSLDPRGAGGYTF
.	TRBV7-2	TRBJ2-7	.	TGTGCCAGCAGCTTAGGTGGGGGTGTGAGCTCCTACGAGCAGTACTTC	CASSLGGGVSSYEQYF
.	TRBV3-1	TRBJ2-1	.	TGTGCCAGCAGCCAAAGATTGCCGGGGGCGGGAAATGAGCAGTTCTTC	CASSQRLPGAGNEQFF
TRBD1	TRBV7-2	TRBJ1-2	.	TGTGCCAGCAGCTTAGAGACAAGGGGGCGCCCCTATGGCTACACCTTC	CASSLETRGRPYGYTF
.	TRBV27	TRBJ2-7	.	TGTGCCGGCAGTCTTACCAGCGACGTCTACGAGCAGTACTTC	CAGSLTSDVYEQYF
.	TRBV5-1	TRBJ2-6	.	TGCGCCAGCAGCAAACAGCAGGGTACCGGGGCCAACGTCCTGACTTTC	CASSKQQGTGANVLTF
TRBD1	TRBV7-9	TRBJ2-5	many	TGTGCCAGCAGCTTAGGGGACAGGGACCAAGAGACCCAGTACTTC	CASSLGDRDQETQYF